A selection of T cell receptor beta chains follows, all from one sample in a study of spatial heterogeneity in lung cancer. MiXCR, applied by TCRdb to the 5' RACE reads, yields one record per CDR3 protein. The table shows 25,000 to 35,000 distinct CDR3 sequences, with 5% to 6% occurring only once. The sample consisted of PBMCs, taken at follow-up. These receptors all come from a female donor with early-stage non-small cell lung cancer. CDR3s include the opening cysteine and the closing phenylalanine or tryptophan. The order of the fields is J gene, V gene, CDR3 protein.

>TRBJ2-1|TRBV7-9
CASSLPGLSGYNEQFF
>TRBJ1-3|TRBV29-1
CSVAGSGNTIYF
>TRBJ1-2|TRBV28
CASKQGANYGYTF
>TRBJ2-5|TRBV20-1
CSARDWKLQETQYF
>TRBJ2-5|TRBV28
CASSSPGYQETQYF
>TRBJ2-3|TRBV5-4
CASSLDGTGTDTQYF
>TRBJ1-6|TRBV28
CASRSGQYNSPLHF
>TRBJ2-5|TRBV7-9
CASSLAISGREETQYF
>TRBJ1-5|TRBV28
CASSTSRQFSNQPQHF
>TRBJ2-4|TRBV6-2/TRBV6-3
CASSYSGTGSAKNIQYF
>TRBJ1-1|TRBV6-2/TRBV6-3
CASSYSSHRTGRAFF
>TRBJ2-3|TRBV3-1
CASSAGLGTDTQYF
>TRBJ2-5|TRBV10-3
CAISEGRQKETQYF
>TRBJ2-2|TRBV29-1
CSVGTNTGELFF
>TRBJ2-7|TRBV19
CASSWGRAGEGYEQYF
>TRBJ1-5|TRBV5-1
CASSRETNQPQHF
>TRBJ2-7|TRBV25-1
CASSDLGDEQYF
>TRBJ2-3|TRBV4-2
CASSSNSGDPTDTQYF
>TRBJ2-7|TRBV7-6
CAIDGTVSHEQYF
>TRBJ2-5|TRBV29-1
CSVEDLQGWGRTQYF
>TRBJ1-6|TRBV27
CASSLGQGANSPLHF
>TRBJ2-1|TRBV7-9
CASSLESPVLAGVYNEQFF
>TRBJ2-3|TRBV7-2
CASTFGTFSDTQYF
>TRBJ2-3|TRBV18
CASALLLAGGTDTQYF
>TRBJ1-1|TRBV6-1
CASSEAQGNTEAFF
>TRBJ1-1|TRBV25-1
CASSESGYSNTEAFF
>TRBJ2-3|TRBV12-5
CASGLTLAGLDTQYF